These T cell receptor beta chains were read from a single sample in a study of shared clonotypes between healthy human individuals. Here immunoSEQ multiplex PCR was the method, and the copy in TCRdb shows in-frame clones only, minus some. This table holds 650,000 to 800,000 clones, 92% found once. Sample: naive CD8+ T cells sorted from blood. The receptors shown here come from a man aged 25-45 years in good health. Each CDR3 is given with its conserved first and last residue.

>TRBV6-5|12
CASSPTGGVEYF
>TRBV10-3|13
CAISDPFTGWLFF
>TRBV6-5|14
CASSYMGPREKLFF
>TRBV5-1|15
CASSLTSGSQETQYF
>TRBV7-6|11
CASSKYNEQFF
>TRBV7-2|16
CASSLGWAGPSNEQFF
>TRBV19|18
CASSNIYGPGGSLYEQYF
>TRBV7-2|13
CASSLSNSPEAFF
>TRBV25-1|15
CASSDPVSSGYEQYF
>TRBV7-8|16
CASSLGAGGPIYEQYF
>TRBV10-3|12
CAISHSPDTQYF
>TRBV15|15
CATEQRSTNTGELFF
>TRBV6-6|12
CASRTGNQPQHF
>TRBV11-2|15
CASSPLPLGSYEQYF
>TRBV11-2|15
CASSLLTGVNQPQHF
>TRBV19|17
CASSIPPDRARNQPQHF
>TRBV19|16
CASSKTGGGSYNEQFF
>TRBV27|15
CASIMGGLGSGEQFF
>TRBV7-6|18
CASSSAGGTGMVDTEAFF
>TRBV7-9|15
CASTNTMDRDYGYTF
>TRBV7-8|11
CASSPPGEQFF
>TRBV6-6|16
CASSYSYSGLGTEAFF
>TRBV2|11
CASSDYNEQFF
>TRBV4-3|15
CASSQGTGDSYEQYF
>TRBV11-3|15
CASSLVGSAYNEQFF
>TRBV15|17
CATSRTSGEYLYNEQFF
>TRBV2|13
CASGTEERYEQYF
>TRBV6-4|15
CASSDKTVCNQPQHF
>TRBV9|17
CASSVDSERVYYNEQFF
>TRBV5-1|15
CASSLVRAGDLEQYF
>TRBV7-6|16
CASSQQPGQGWDEQYF
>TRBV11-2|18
CASSLDSLSGGTYNEQFF
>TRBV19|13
CASRLAGDYEQYF
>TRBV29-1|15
CSVATGTELGYGYTF
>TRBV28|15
CASSLRATNTGELFF
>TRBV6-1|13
CASSETSVYEQYF
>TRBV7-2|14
CASSSGQMNTEAFF
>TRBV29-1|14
CSGNLAGGGYEQFF
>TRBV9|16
CASSPPHGGGPNEQFF
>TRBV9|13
CASSVLLAGEQYF
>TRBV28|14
CASSFGGGGYEQYF
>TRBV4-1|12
CASSVTYNEQFF
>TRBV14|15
CASSKDHSAAYEQYF
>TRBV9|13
CASSVFDDYEQYF
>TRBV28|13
CASSLYGGNTIYF
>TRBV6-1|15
CASSDGRVWGTEAFF
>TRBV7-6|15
CASSLGGRAPYEQFF
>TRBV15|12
CATSDRDPKLFF
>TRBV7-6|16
CASSLAPGSSGNTIYF